The table lists the clone carrying this T cell receptor (beta chain) with many counts. The cohort comprised adults aged roughly 18 to 90 years residing in approximately 22 US areas. Cohorts were based on clinical histories the participants reported. The data are from a study of blood T cell repertoires in COVID-19. Study-level background: Samples of COVID-19 (acute and convalescent) were obtained from the United States, Italy and Spain. Nucleic acid was either cDNA or gDNA, and it came from T cells, B-cell-depleted T cells, or PBMCs.

Generated by immunoSEQ multiplex PCR, the TCRdb table keeps only in-frame clones and is missing some. This table has 120,000 to 150,000 clones, around 83% appearing once. The sequence was collected from a woman in her forties or fifties who had been exposed to COVID-19. Material: PBMCs or T cells enriched from blood (not recorded which).

The DNA of the CDR3 is TGCGCCAGCAGCGAGGGACAAGGGGCCTACAATGAGCAGTTCTTC. Translation gives CASSEGQGAYNEQFF. The chain uses TRBV5-1 and TRBJ2-1, with D maybe TRBD1 (6 bases). In germline, CDR1 is SGHRS, CDR2 YFSETQ. V lost 4 bases, J lost 2 bases, and 13 bases lay in between. CDR3 length equals 15 residues.